These T cell receptor beta chains were read from a single sample in a study of T cell responses to AZD1222 COVID-19 vaccine. The table came from immunoSEQ multiplex PCR; TCRdb's copy has only in-frame clones and leaves some out. This repertoire shows fewer than 120,000 clones, about 87% found once; its top ten account for about 1.6%. The input for sequencing was peripheral blood, taken on day 0 of AZD1222 vaccination. The receptors come from an adult in good health. CDR3s include the opening cysteine and the closing phenylalanine or tryptophan. The D gene is left open where the match is weak. Not every row has a clone size; where given, it reads once, few, many or a size class.

cdr3_aa | cdr3_nt | j_call | clone_size | v_call | d_call
CASSSRLGGTYNEQFF | TGCGCCAGCAGCTCCCGACTGGGGGGGACCTACAATGAGCAGTTCTTC | TRBJ2-1 | NA | TRBV5-1 | TRBD2
CATRDNTEAFF | TGTGCCACCAGGGACAACACTGAAGCTTTCTTT | TRBJ1-1 | NA | TRBV24-1 | NA
CASSLGQNSNQPQHF | TGTGCCAGCAGCTTAGGTCAGAATAGCAATCAGCCCCAGCATTTT | TRBJ1-5 | NA | TRBV11-2 | NA
CASSSSGGAVYEQYF | TGTGCCAGCAGCTCTAGCGGGGGGGCGGTTTACGAGCAGTACTTC | TRBJ2-7 | NA | TRBV7-2 | TRBD2
CASSPAPDGNTEAFF | TGTGCCAGCAGCCCAGCACCGGACGGGAACACTGAAGCTTTCTTT | TRBJ1-1 | few | TRBV2 | NA
CASSQPVASGGGDTGELFF | TGTGCCAGCAGCCAACCTGTGGCTAGCGGGGGGGGCGACACCGGGGAGCTGTTTTTT | TRBJ2-2 | NA | TRBV4-2 | TRBD2
CASSFEGIPERQPQHF | TGTGCCAGCAGCTTTGAAGGGATCCCAGAAAGGCAGCCCCAGCATTTT | TRBJ1-5 | NA | TRBV7-2 | NA
CASSQVDSGNTIYF | TGCGCCAGCAGCCAAGTGGATTCTGGAAACACCATATATTTT | TRBJ1-3 | NA | TRBV4-1 | NA
CASRLSPAGLYNEQFF | TGTGCCAGCAGATTGAGCCCGGCGGGCCTTTACAATGAGCAGTTCTTC | TRBJ2-1 | NA | TRBV27 | NA
CASSFPQRDRDGYTF | TGTGCCAGCAGCTTTCCCCAGCGGGACCGAGATGGCTACACCTTC | TRBJ1-2 | few | TRBV7-9 | NA
CATSVRQENTGELFF | TGTGCCACCAGCGTCCGACAGGAAAACACCGGGGAGCTGTTTTTT | TRBJ2-2 | NA | TRBV15 | NA
CASSRSPLKGRHYGYTF | TGTGCCAGCAGTCGATCACCATTAAAGGGGCGACACTATGGCTACACCTTC | TRBJ1-2 | few | TRBV6-6 | NA
CASSQDWRIPYF | TGTGCCAGCAGCCAAGATTGGCGGATTCCGTATTTT | TRBJ2-3 | NA | TRBV3-1/TRBV3-2 | NA
CASSYWGREDGYTF | TGTGCCAGCAGTTACTGGGGGCGAGAGGATGGCTACACCTTC | TRBJ1-2 | NA | TRBV6-5 | NA
CASSFRGLGEKLFF | TGTGCCAGCAGCTTTCGCGGGTTGGGTGAAAAACTGTTTTTT | TRBJ1-4 | NA | TRBV7-8 | NA
CASSVASLTGELFF | TGTGCCAGCAGCGTAGCTTCACTCACCGGGGAGCTGTTTTTT | TRBJ2-2 | NA | TRBV9 | NA
CASSHLGQVGGELFF | TGCGCCAGCAGCCATCTAGGACAGGTCGGCGGGGAGCTGTTTTTT | TRBJ2-2 | NA | TRBV4-1 | TRBD1
CSVPGQGTEAFF | TGCAGCGTACCGGGACAGGGCACTGAAGCTTTCTTT | TRBJ1-1 | NA | TRBV29-1 | TRBD1
CASRTIMRTGFNSPLHF | TGTGCCAGCAGGACTATCATGCGGACAGGATTTAATTCACCCCTCCACTTT | TRBJ1-6 | NA | TRBV2 | TRBD1
CASSPGQGVSYEQYF | TGTGCCAGCAGTCCTGGACAGGGGGTCTCCTACGAGCAGTACTTC | TRBJ2-7 | few | TRBV6-5 | TRBD1
CSVEDRTSGSEQYF | TGCAGCGTTGAAGATCGGACTAGCGGGAGCGAGCAGTACTTC | TRBJ2-7 | NA | TRBV29-1 | TRBD2
CASSRRGSQETQYF | TGTGCCAGCTCACGGCGGGGGTCCCAAGAGACCCAGTACTTC | TRBJ2-5 | NA | TRBV18 | TRBD2
CASSPERAETEAFF | TGTGCCAGCAGCCCCGAAAGGGCGGAGACTGAAGCTTTCTTT | TRBJ1-1 | NA | TRBV13 | NA
CASSADRGSYGYTF | TGTGCCAGTAGTGCCGACAGGGGCTCTTACGGCTACACCTTC | TRBJ1-2 | NA | TRBV19 | TRBD1
CASSLRGGNQPQHF | TGTGCCAGCAGCTTAAGGGGGGGGAATCAGCCCCAGCATTTT | TRBJ1-5 | few | TRBV7-9 | NA
CASSSEGDGYTF | TGTGCCAGCAGCTCCGAGGGGGACGGCTACACCTTC | TRBJ1-2 | once | TRBV9 | NA